Listed below are T cell receptor beta chains from one sample, sequenced in a study of cytomegalovirus exposure and HLA in healthy donors. Profiling relied on immunoSEQ multiplex PCR, and the TCRdb table lists in-frame clones only, not all of them. The sample has 130,000 to 150,000 clones, roughly 80% seen once. Sequencing was done on a sample of PBMCs. All receptors come from a man in his forties in good health and CMV-seronegative. Both conserved end residues are trimmed from each CDR3. The size field is filled for only some rows; it gives once, few, many or a size class.

ASSIGGSTDTQY | TRBJ2-3 | NA | TRBV19
ASSVEGARARDTQY | TRBJ2-3 | NA | TRBV9
ASSPSWGGASNQPQH | TRBJ1-5 | NA | TRBV7-9
ASSYAEYNEQF | TRBJ2-1 | NA | TRBV6-5
ASYRAGVRNEQF | TRBJ2-1 | NA | TRBV27
ASSLLLGPQETQY | TRBJ2-5 | NA | TRBV5-1
ASSLLSFGTGVQNEQY | TRBJ2-7 | NA | TRBV13
ASGVTTPGTGELF | TRBJ2-2 | NA | TRBV9
ASSQSSQSYGYT | TRBJ1-2 | NA | TRBV4-1
ASSLQGPDTQY | TRBJ2-3 | NA | TRBV5-1
ASSLDRGPNQPQH | TRBJ1-5 | NA | TRBV7-2
ASSQDSYTGELF | TRBJ2-2 | NA | TRBV18
ASSLEGNTEAF | TRBJ1-1 | few | TRBV4-3
AISERAGGPLYSYEQY | TRBJ2-7 | NA | TRBV10-3
ASSLDRGRITEAF | TRBJ1-1 | NA | TRBV28
ASSDSQGDSPLH | TRBJ1-6 | NA | TRBV6-1
ASSHRDSSGNTIY | TRBJ1-3 | NA | TRBV21-1